The 30 T cell receptor beta chains below all came from one sample that was sequenced in a study of T-cell reconstitution after alpha-beta-depleted transplantation in children (dated by TCRdb to about 2016). Library construction relied on PCR. Reads for this sample came from an Illumina HiSeq 2500. To normalize quantification of the TCRbeta repertoire, the TCR libraries were built with molecular barcoding that relied on unique molecular identifiers. The public sequencing data were trimmed at Q25 with fastp and processed into clonotypes with MiXCR by TCRdb, which kept only in-frame beta chains. Identical CDR3 proteins give one entry, which carries the most common genes and DNA. The sample has just under 350,000 distinct CDR3 sequences on record, around 15% of them singletons. The ten largest clones represent roughly 41% of the sample. Read against the paper, the sample's treatment or condition label means: allogeneic hematopoietic cell transplantation with graft depleted of TCRalphabeta T cells and CD19 B cells.

Specimen: PBMCs, mostly from graft donor cells, collected 360 days after TCRalphabeta/CD19-depleted stem cell transplant. These receptors all come from a male patient aged 2-10 years who had a stem cell transplant for acute lymphoblastic leukemia, so the T cells may come from the graft donor.

This clonotype was seen only a few times. The chain uses TRBV4-3 and TRBJ1-6; D is unclear. The CDR3 runs to 17 residues. Germline V gene lookup returns CDR1 LGHNA and CDR2 YSLEER. Trimming stripped 0 bases from V and 4 bases from J, with 13 bases between. The CDR3 loop is CASSQDLTEAYNSPLHF. The CDR3 region has the DNA TGCGCCAGCAGCCAAGATCTTACGGAGGCTTATAATTCACCCCTCCACTTT.

This clonotype was seen a few times. The rearrangement joins TRBV4-1 to TRBJ2-1; tentative D call: TRBD1 (5 bases). Trimming cost V 0 bases and J 6 bases, with 15 bases left between them. The CDR3 consists of 16 residues. Germline V gives CDR1 MGHRA, CDR2 YSYEKL. DNA of the CDR3: TGCGCCAGCAGCCAAGATGGGGCAGGGCCGGTCAATGAGCAGTTCTTC. Residues: CASSQDGAGPVNEQFF.

A few counts support this clonotype. The rearrangement uses TRBV20-1 and TRBJ2-5; no clear D. This CDR3 is built from 14 residues. V dropped 5 bases and J dropped 2 bases, with 15 bases sitting between them. CDR1 DFQATT and CDR2 SNEGSKA come from the germline V gene (reference sequence). CDR3 nucleotides: TGCAGTGCTGTAGTTGGCCGCGGTCAAGAGACCCAGTACTTC. Protein: CSAVVGRGQETQYF.

J is TRBJ1-2 and V is TRBV12-3 or TRBV12-4, with a weak D call TRBD1 (5 bases). Trimming stripped 6 bases from V and 7 bases from J, with 18 bases between. The CDR3 length is 14 residues. The CDR3 nucleotides are TGTGCCAGCAGACAGGCCGGGTTATTGGTTGGCTACACCTTC. Its protein product is CASRQAGLLVGYTF.

The V and J genes are TRBV12-3 or TRBV12-4 and TRBJ1-5; no firm D call. Judging by the DNA end, TRBJ2-3 fits better; the J call may be wrong. CDR3 length: 13 amino acids. CDR3 sequence (DNA): TGTGCCAGCAGTCCATCCCCAGAACAGCCCCAGTATTTT. Its protein product is CASSPSPEQPQYF.

Only a few counts were recorded for this clonotype. The chain carries TRBV5-1 and TRBJ2-7; 9 bases fit TRBD2. The CDR3 covers 16 residues. The germline V gene has CDR1 SGHRS and CDR2 YFSETQ. V was clipped by 2 bases and J by 6 bases; unmatched bases: 12. The CDR3 here is CASSLGVAGVWSEQYF. DNA for the CDR3: TGCGCCAGCAGCTTAGGGGTAGCGGGAGTTTGGAGCGAGCAGTACTTC.

This clonotype was seen a few times. For the CDR3, the DNA is TGTGCCAGCAGCTTAGTCGGGACAGAGGTTCCCTACGAGCAGTACTTC. It yields the protein CASSLVGTEVPYEQYF. The gene calls are TRBV7-9 and TRBJ2-7, with 7 positions matching TRBD1. CDR1 SEHNR and CDR2 FQNEAQ come from the germline V gene (reference sequence). V trimming: 1 base; J trimming: 2 bases; junction bases outside the gene matches: 8. The CDR3 spans 16 residues.

This clonotype was counted ten times or more. The rearrangement joins TRBV28 to TRBJ1-1, with D unresolved. CDR3 length: 14 residues. V was cut by 0 bases and J by 1 base, with 6 bases left in between. From germline, CDR1 is MDHEN and CDR2 SYDVKM. The CDR3 nucleotides read TGTGCCAGCAGTTTATGGGACTGGAACACTGAAGCTTTCTTT. It encodes CASSLWDWNTEAFF.

V gene TRBV5-5 combines with J gene TRBJ2-3, with TRBD1 matching 8 bases. Germline values: CDR1 SGHKS, CDR2 YYEKEE (reference sequence). This CDR3 is built from 15 residues. The V segment lost 1 base and the J segment 2 bases; nucleotides outside the gene matches: 3. CDR3 residues: CASSLSGGPTDTQYF. The CDR3, as DNA: TGTGCCAGCAGCTTGTCAGGGGGCCCCACAGATACGCAGTATTTT.

The table lists this clonotype with many counts. The CDR3, as DNA: TGTGCCAGCAGAATAGCGGGGTACTACGAGCAGTACTTC. Protein sequence: CASRIAGYYEQYF. The rearrangement joins TRBV28 to TRBJ2-7, with 8 bases identical to TRBD2. V dropped 6 bases and J dropped 3; count of bases not matched to a gene: 4. Germline CDR1 reads MDHEN; CDR2 reads SYDVKM. The CDR3 is 13 amino acids.

Points on this clonotype: A much larger clone sits a single nucleotide away, making a read error possible. In DNA, the CDR3 is TGTGCCAGCAGTGCCATCGTTGGAGGGGCCACATATACGCAGTATTTT. The encoded protein is CASSAIVGGATYTQYF. V and J are TRBV2 and TRBJ2-3, with D maybe TRBD2 (6 bases). The CDR3 sequence is 16 residues long. Looked up from germline, CDR1 is SNHLY and CDR2 is FYNNEI.

In this sample, this clonotype turned up many times. V is TRBV4-3 and J is TRBJ2-5, with D perhaps TRBD2 (6 bases). Deletions cut 0 bases from V and 4 bases from J, with 12 bases between. Per germline, CDR1 LGHNA and CDR2 YSLEER. The CDR3 totals 15 residues. The CDR3 region is CASSQDGGAGETQYF. DNA of the CDR3: TGCGCCAGCAGCCAAGACGGCGGGGCGGGAGAGACCCAGTACTTC.

This clonotype was seen at least ten times. The chain recombines TRBV3-1 with TRBJ2-1; TRBD2 aligns across 8 bases. CDR1 is LGHDT and CDR2 is YNNKEL in the germline V gene (reference sequence). The length of the CDR3 is 13 residues. With 4 bases clipped from V and 10 bases from J, the junction kept 6 bases outside the gene matches. In DNA form, the CDR3 reads TGTGCCAGCAGCCTCCTCAGACTAGCGGAGCAGTTCTTC. Translation: CASSLLRLAEQFF.

The rearrangement uses TRBV7-9 and TRBJ2-7; maybe TRBD1 (5 bases). Germline V gene sequence: CDR1 SEHNR, CDR2 FQNEAQ (reference sequence). This CDR3 comprises 16 residues. V dropped 5 bases and J dropped 3 bases, with 20 bases sitting between them. CDR3 DNA sequence: TGTGCCAGCAGCGGGCCCCGACAGTATCTATACTACGAGCAGTACTTC. Protein sequence: CASSGPRQYLYYEQYF.

This clonotype was observed a few times. The chain links TRBV27 to TRBJ2-5, with 8 bases aligning to TRBD2. The length of the CDR3 is 17 residues. In germline, CDR1 is MNHEY, CDR2 SMNVEV (reference sequence). J gave up 5 bases and V 8 bases, and 19 bases lay outside the gene matches. CDR3 nucleotides: TGTGCCAGCTCCCCGTTTGGCGGGAGGACCGGGTGGGAGACCCAGTACTTC. Its translation: CASSPFGGRTGWETQYF.

The V and J genes are TRBV10-2 and TRBJ2-7, with 10 bases lining up with TRBD2. Trimming removed 7 bases from V and 7 bases from J; junction bases left unmatched: 7. Germline V gene data show CDR1 as WSHSY and CDR2 as SAAADI. The CDR3 consists of 13 residues. The CDR3 here is CASNQREGGEQYF. In nucleotides, the CDR3 is TGCGCCAGCAACCAGCGGGAGGGGGGGGAGCAGTACTTC.

This clonotype was seen a handful of times. At one end the junction does not follow the germline gene, possibly because of a read error. The genes are TRBV7-7 and TRBJ2-1; D ambiguous. Per the germline V gene, CDR1 is SSHAT and CDR2 is FNYEAQ (reference sequence). This CDR3 region has 14 residues. The CDR3 sequence is CASSLSRQDNEQFF. The CDR3 bases are TGTGCTAGCAGCTTGAGCCGGCAGGACAATGAGCAGTTCTTC.

V and J are TRBV10-3 and TRBJ2-2; tentatively, D is TRBD1 or TRBD2 (6 bases each). The CDR3 has 13 residues. V lost 4 bases to trimming and J lost 9 bases, with 12 bases between them. The germline CDR1 and CDR2 sequences are ENHRY and SYGVKD. CDR3 DNA: TGTGCCATCAGTGTGCCCGGGGGCCGGGAGCTGTTTTTT. The encoded protein is CAISVPGGRELFF.

This clonotype was counted a few times. This chain connects TRBV12-3 or TRBV12-4 to TRBJ2-7; 9 nucleotides align to TRBD1. CDR3 length: 16 amino acids. V trimming: 6 bases; J trimming: 3 bases; junction bases outside the gene matches: 12. CDR3 coding DNA: TGTGCCAGCAGCCATGTTCCGGGACAGGGAAACTACGAGCAGTACTTC. Translation gives CASSHVPGQGNYEQYF.

The chain combines TRBV3-1 with TRBJ2-3; 7 nucleotides align to TRBD1. CDR3 length equals 18 residues. V gave up 5 bases and J gave up 1 base; unmatched junction bases: 15. Looked up from germline, CDR1 is LGHDT and CDR2 is YNNKEL (reference sequence). This CDR3 is CASSLGRGWVGGTDTQYF. The CDR3 nucleotides read TGTGCCAGCAGCTTGGGCAGGGGGTGGGTGGGGGGCACAGATACGCAGTATTTT.

V is TRBV29-1 and J is TRBJ2-1; D is possibly TRBD1 or TRBD2 (5 bases each). The CDR3 runs 16 residues. CDR1 SQVTM and CDR2 ANQGSEA come from the germline V gene. The ends were cut back, 7 bases at V and 3 bases at J, with 22 bases in the middle. In DNA form, the CDR3 reads TGCAGCGCTACCCCGGGACGCCCTCCTATCTACAATGAGCAGTTCTTC. This encodes CSATPGRPPIYNEQFF.

This clonotype was counted at least ten times. The CDR3 coding sequence is TGTGCCACCAGCAGAGTTGGGACTAGCATCTACGAGCAGTACTTC. This translates into CATSRVGTSIYEQYF. The chain uses TRBV15 and TRBJ2-7; TRBD2 agrees at 9 bases. V lost 1 base, J lost 3 bases, and 4 bases stayed unmatched. Germline CDR1 and CDR2: LNHNV and YYDKDF (reference sequence). The CDR3 extends over 15 amino acids.

The chain joins TRBV9 to TRBJ1-5, with D hard to call. The CDR3 extends over 8 amino acids. CDR1 and CDR2 (germline): SGDLS, YYNGEE. V lost 8 bases and J 14 bases, leaving 8 bases between the germline ends. The CDR3 sequence: CARESEHF. The DNA for the CDR3 is TGTGCCAGGGAATCCGAGCATTTT.

The chain is built from TRBV4-2 and TRBJ2-3; D gene ambiguous. The CDR3 length is 14 residues. V lost 3 bases, J lost 0 bases, and 7 bases lay in between. CDR1 is LGHNA, CDR2 YNFKEQ, per germline. CDR3: CASSQRTSTDTQYF. In DNA, the CDR3 is TGTGCCAGCAGCCAGAGGACGAGCACAGATACGCAGTATTTT.

The chain carries TRBV7-2 and TRBJ2-3, with D maybe TRBD2 (5 bases). This CDR3 has 13 amino acids. V was cut by 2 bases and J by 7 bases, with 10 bases left in between. Looked up from germline, CDR1 is SGHTA and CDR2 is FQGNSA. CDR3: CASSLNLANTQYF. As DNA, the CDR3 is TGTGCCAGCAGCTTAAATTTAGCGAATACGCAGTATTTT.

This clonotype has a count of ten or more. This chain links TRBV12-3 or TRBV12-4 with TRBJ1-5, with 8 bases identical to TRBD1. The J segment lost 6 bases and the V segment lost 6 bases, leaving 7 bases of the junction unmatched. The CDR3 length is 14 residues. This chain's CDR3 is CASSGQGGGQPQHF. CDR3 nucleotides: TGTGCCAGCAGCGGACAGGGCGGGGGTCAGCCCCAGCATTTT.

V gene TRBV28 combines with J gene TRBJ2-7; tentative D call: TRBD1 (6 bases). The CDR3 is 14 amino acids. V lost 8 bases and J 2 bases, leaving 16 bases between the germline ends. Germline assignment: CDR1 MDHEN and CDR2 SYDVKM. For the CDR3, the DNA is TGTGCCAGCGGGCAAACAGGGCTCCCCTACGAGCAGTACTTC. It codes for CASGQTGLPYEQYF.

The rearrangement joins TRBV3-1 to TRBJ1-2; no firm D call. In germline, CDR1 is LGHDT, CDR2 YNNKEL (reference sequence). The V gene lost 4 bases and the J gene lost 4 bases, with 16 bases spanning the gap. The CDR3 is made up of 15 amino acids. The CDR3 DNA sequence: TGTGCCAGCAGCCCTTCTCGGCAGGTTCTCTATGGCTACACCTTC. Amino acids: CASSPSRQVLYGYTF.

The chain joins TRBV28 to TRBJ2-5; TRBD1 or TRBD2 may be the D gene (5 bases each). Deletions cut 5 bases from V and 1 base from J, with 17 bases between. The CDR3 runs 16 residues. CDR1 is MDHEN, CDR2 SYDVKM, per germline. CDR3 region: CASSVGVRFLQETQYF. In DNA form, the CDR3 reads TGTGCCAGCAGTGTGGGGGTACGTTTCCTCCAAGAGACCCAGTACTTC.

The chain is built from TRBV12-3 or TRBV12-4 and TRBJ2-7; 11 bases agree with TRBD2. Trimming cost V 1 base and J 8 bases; bases outside gene matches: 4. The CDR3 contains 14 residues. The CDR3 is CASSLVTSGSKQYF. The CDR3, as DNA: TGTGCCAGCAGTTTAGTCACTAGCGGGAGTAAGCAGTACTTC.